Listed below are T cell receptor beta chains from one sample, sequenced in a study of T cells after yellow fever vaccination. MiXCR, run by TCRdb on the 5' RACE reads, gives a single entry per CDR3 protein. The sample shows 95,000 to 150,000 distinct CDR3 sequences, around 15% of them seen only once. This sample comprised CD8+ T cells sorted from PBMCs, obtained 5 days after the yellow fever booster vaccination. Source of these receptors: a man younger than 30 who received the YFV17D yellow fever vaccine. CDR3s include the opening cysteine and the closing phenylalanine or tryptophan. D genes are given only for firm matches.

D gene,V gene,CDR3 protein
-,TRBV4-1,CASSQILKDEQFF
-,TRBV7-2,CASSGGQDRNIQYF
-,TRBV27,CASSPHTDTQYF
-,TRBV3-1,CASSQVEAYYGYTF
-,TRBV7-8,CASSRAERNTEAFF
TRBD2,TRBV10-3,CATKTSGNPSTDTQYF
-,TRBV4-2,CASSQDMETQYF
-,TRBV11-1,CASSLVPPGRSDNEQFF
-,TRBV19,CASSIEGTNQPQHF
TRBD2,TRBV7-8,CASSLGTSGAHNEQFF
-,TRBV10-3,CAISESNQPQHF
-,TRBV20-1,CSAIRGGETQYF
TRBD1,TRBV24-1,CATSDPWTGEVFF
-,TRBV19,CASSIIGGNEQFF
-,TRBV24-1,CAIQQVNQPQHF